Following are 27 T cell receptor beta chains from one sample sequenced in a study of cytomegalovirus exposure and HLA in healthy donors. Primers for the PCR totalled 60 Vbeta and 13 Jbeta. The assay was immunoSEQ multiplex PCR, and TCRdb's table has in-frame clones only and misses some. The sample carries 120,000 or so clones, about four fifths recorded once. The sample consisted of PBMCs. The receptor set was obtained from a woman aged 55-75 years in good health and CMV-seropositive.

This chain connects TRBV5-1 to TRBJ2-7, with D unresolved. The CDR3 is 13 residues long. Trimming removed 0 bases from V and 2 bases from J, with 6 bases in between. Germline V gives CDR1 SGHRS, CDR2 YFSETQ. The CDR3 protein is CASSLETTYEQYF. CDR3 DNA: TGCGCCAGCAGCTTGGAAACTACCTACGAGCAGTACTTC.

V usage is TRBV6-6 and J usage is TRBJ1-2; 7 nucleotides line up with TRBD1. The CDR3 loop spans 15 amino acids. The germline V gene encodes CDR1 MNHNY and CDR2 SVGAGI (reference sequence). Unmatched junction bases numbered 11, after V lost 5 bases and J lost 5 bases. In DNA, the CDR3 is TGTGCCAGCAGTCCACCGCGGGACAGAATATATGGCTACACCTTC. Translating it yields CASSPPRDRIYGYTF.

As for this clone: A junction end diverges from the germline sequence, so it may reflect a read error. The chain recombines TRBV7-7 with TRBJ2-5; weak D call: TRBD1 (5 bases). CDR1 and CDR2 from the germline V gene are SSHAT and FNYEAQ (reference sequence). The CDR3 runs to 15 residues. CDR3 sequence: CASSLSSTVRETQYF. For the CDR3, the DNA is TGTGCTAGCAGCTTATCGTCGACAGTACGGGAGACCCAGTACTTC.

V is TRBV28 and J is TRBJ1-1, with no clear D. The CDR3 is 15 residues long. Trimming pared 6 bases from V and 5 bases from J, leaving 19 bases between. Germline CDR1 is MDHEN and CDR2 is SYDVKM. For the CDR3, the DNA is TGTGCCAGCAGCCTCCAGACAATAGTGGAAACTGAAGCTTTCTTT. It yields the protein CASSLQTIVETEAFF.

V is TRBV7-3 and J is TRBJ2-1; TRBD2 aligns across 8 bases. The J segment lost 4 bases and the V segment lost 5 bases, leaving 4 bases of the junction unmatched. Germline CDR1 and CDR2: SGHTA and FQGTGA. The CDR3 covers 14 residues. The CDR3, as DNA: TGTGCCAGCAGCCGTAGCGGGGATTACAATGAGCAGTTCTTC. This encodes CASSRSGDYNEQFF.

The CDR3 is CASNGQGRGQPQHF. The DNA of the CDR3 is TGTGCCAGCAATGGACAGGGTAGGGGGCAGCCCCAGCATTTT. This chain uses TRBV2 with TRBJ1-5; 8 bases are a match to TRBD1. V trimming: 7 bases; J trimming: 7 bases; junction bases outside the gene matches: 9. This CDR3 comprises 14 residues. Germline loops: CDR1 SNHLY, CDR2 FYNNEI.

Notes on this clone: Compared with germline, one end of the junction differs, possibly owing to a read error. The V call is TRBV7-7, the J call TRBJ2-7, with D possibly being TRBD2 (5 bases). CDR1 and CDR2 (germline): SSHAT, FNYEAQ (reference sequence). The CDR3 loop spans 14 amino acids. CDR3 nucleotides: TGTGCTAGCAGCTTAGACATTTCTGGAGGCGAGCAGTACTTC. Amino acids: CASSLDISGGEQYF.

The V gene is TRBV5-1, the J gene TRBJ2-2; a weak D match, TRBD2 (6 bases). The CDR3 contains 17 residues. The germline gives CDR1 SGHRS, CDR2 YFSETQ. With 0 bases removed from V and 3 bases from J, the gap between germline ends came to 15 bases. In nucleotides, the CDR3 is TGCGCCAGCAGCTTGGCCGGCGGGACCCCCCACACCGGGGAGCTGTTTTTT. This encodes CASSLAGGTPHTGELFF. Full variable domain (missing parts from reference TRBV5-1 and TRBJ2-2): KAGVTQTPRYLIKTRGQQVTLSCSPISGHRSVSWYQQTPGQGLQFLFEYFSETQRNKGNFPGRFSGRQFSNSRSEMNVSTLELGDSALYLCASSLAGGTPHTGELFFGEGSRLTVL.

CDR3: CASSFSTSGGTGELFF. DNA of the CDR3: TGCGCCAGCAGCTTCTCCACTAGCGGGGGCACCGGGGAGCTGTTTTTT. The rearrangement uses TRBV5-1 and TRBJ2-2; 11 bases match TRBD2. Trimming took 2 bases from V and 4 from J; bases not matched to a gene: 4. The V gene's germline CDR1 is SGHRS and CDR2 YFSETQ. The CDR3 runs to 16 residues.

The chain uses TRBV10-3 and TRBJ2-5; maybe TRBD2 (5 bases). The CDR3 loop spans 13 amino acids. The germline CDR1 and CDR2 sequences are ENHRY and SYGVKD. Trimming removed 8 bases from V and 2 bases from J, with 12 bases in between. This CDR3 reads CAIGRAVQETQYF. The CDR3 DNA reads as TGTGCCATCGGACGAGCGGTACAAGAGACCCAGTACTTC.

This CDR3 is CASSYLTGRFRPGANVLTF. The CDR3 coding sequence is TGTGCCAGCAGTTACTTGACAGGGAGATTTAGGCCTGGGGCCAACGTCCTGACTTTC. This chain uses TRBV28 with TRBJ2-6; 7 nucleotides align to TRBD1. This CDR3 is 19 amino acids long. V was pared by 4 bases and J by 2 bases, with 14 bases of the junction left unmatched. CDR1 and CDR2 from the germline V gene are MDHEN and SYDVKM.

In its sample, this clone was seen once. The chain joins TRBV2 to TRBJ1-5; possibly TRBD1 for D (6 bases). Germline lookup yields CDR1 SNHLY and CDR2 FYNNEI. The CDR3 extends over 17 amino acids. Deletions cut 7 bases from V and 4 bases from J, with 23 bases between. The CDR3 loop is CASKGERGWSRNQPQHF. CDR3 DNA: TGTGCCAGCAAGGGGGAGAGGGGCTGGTCTCGGAATCAGCCCCAGCATTTT. Drawing the rest from reference TRBV2 and TRBJ1-5, the complete variable domain is EPEVTQTPSHQVTQMGQEVILRCVPISNHLYFYWYRQILGQKVEFLVSFYNNEISEKSEIFDDQFSVERPDGSNFTLKIRSTKLEDSAMYFCASKGERGWSRNQPQHFGDGTRLSIL.

This rearrangement joins TRBV27 to TRBJ1-2, with TRBD1 as a possible D gene (5 bases). Germline V gene data show CDR1 as MNHEY and CDR2 as SMNVEV (reference sequence). CDR3 length: 15 residues. The ends were cut back, 4 bases at V and 2 bases at J, with 14 bases in the middle. CDR3 loop: CASSSAGPLNYGYTF. CDR3 nucleotide sequence: TGTGCCAGCAGTTCAGCAGGGCCCCTAAACTATGGCTACACCTTC.

The chain recombines TRBV10-1 with TRBJ1-2, with TRBD1 matching over 8 bases. V was clipped by 3 bases and J by 8 bases; unmatched bases: 8. The CDR3 totals 14 residues. Germline V gene data show CDR1 as WNHNN and CDR2 as SYGVQD (reference sequence). CDR3 bases: TGCGCCAGCAGTGATGGTCAGGGGGCTCGAGGCTACACCTTC. As protein: CASSDGQGARGYTF.

V is TRBV6-1 and J is TRBJ2-7; possibly TRBD1 for D (6 bases). Germline V gene lookup returns CDR1 MNHNS and CDR2 SASEGT. Deletions cut 2 bases from V and 0 bases from J, with 26 bases between. This CDR3 region has 20 residues. Here the CDR3 DNA reads TGTGCCAGCAGTGAATTGGGCCTGGGGGCGACCCATAAGATCTCCTACGAGCAGTACTTC. Its translation: CASSELGLGATHKISYEQYF.

The chain carries TRBV5-4 and TRBJ2-7; possibly TRBD2 for D (6 bases). Germline V CDR1 and CDR2: SGHNT, YYREEE (reference sequence). The V end was cut by 3 bases, the J end by 1 base, with 17 bases between. The CDR3 extends over 16 amino acids. The CDR3 DNA reads TGTGCCAGCAGCTCCAAGACTAGTTTTAAATCCTACGAGCAGTACTTC. It specifies CASSSKTSFKSYEQYF.

The CDR3 DNA reads TGCGCCAGCAGCCCCACCCTGGGGACTAGCGGGATGTACGAGCAGTACTTC. Translation gives CASSPTLGTSGMYEQYF. The rearrangement uses TRBV5-1 and TRBJ2-7; 13 bases fit TRBD2. Germline assignment: CDR1 SGHRS and CDR2 YFSETQ. V lost 4 bases to trimming and J lost 4 bases; unmatched junction nucleotides: 11. CDR3 length: 17 residues.

This chain's CDR3 is CSVNSGSMHYTF. In nucleotides, the CDR3 is TGCAGCGTTAATTCGGGATCCATGCACTACACCTTC. The V gene is TRBV29-1, the J gene TRBJ1-2; D unresolved. Germline assignment: CDR1 SQVTM and CDR2 ANQGSEA. There are 12 residues in the CDR3. V dropped 5 bases and J dropped 10 bases, with 17 bases sitting between them.

CDR3 protein: CASSPWAGDTEAFF. For the CDR3, the DNA is TGTGCCAGCTCACCATGGGCCGGGGACACTGAAGCTTTCTTT. The gene calls are TRBV18 and TRBJ1-1; no clear D gene. The germline gives CDR1 KGHSH, CDR2 LQKENI. Trimming stripped 2 bases from V and 3 bases from J, with 10 bases between. This CDR3 is 14 amino acids long.

Here the CDR3 reads CASSSNRVLGTEAFF. As DNA, the CDR3 is TGCGCCAGCAGCTCAAACAGGGTTTTAGGCACTGAAGCTTTCTTT. The rearrangement uses TRBV5-1 and TRBJ1-1; the D gene is possibly TRBD1 (6 bases). The CDR3 extends over 15 amino acids. The germline gives CDR1 SGHRS, CDR2 YFSETQ. V was clipped by 3 bases and J by 4 bases, with 16 bases between them.

The chain combines TRBV9 with TRBJ1-2; D unresolved. The germline V gene has CDR1 SGDLS and CDR2 YYNGEE. The CDR3 loop spans 13 amino acids. V lost 4 bases and J lost 5, with 12 bases in between. CDR3 DNA sequence: TGTGCCAGCAGCCACAGACATGATTATGGCTACACCTTC. It codes for CASSHRHDYGYTF.

The chain combines TRBV2 with TRBJ2-2; the match to TRBD2 covers 13 bases. The CDR3 loop spans 19 amino acids. Trimming at V came to 5 bases and at J to 3 bases, leaving 12 bases not matched to a gene. CDR1 SNHLY and CDR2 FYNNEI come from the germline V gene. The CDR3 DNA reads TGTGCCAGCAGTCCCCAGGGACTAGCGGGAAGGGGGGACACCGGGGAGCTGTTTTTT. Its translation: CASSPQGLAGRGDTGELFF.

The CDR3 nucleotides read TGTGCCAGCAGTTTAAATGGGCTAGCGGGAAATACCTACAATGAGCAGTTCTTC. Protein sequence: CASSLNGLAGNTYNEQFF. This chain uses TRBV28 with TRBJ2-1; 9 bases align to TRBD2. The CDR3 sequence is 18 residues long. Germline loops: CDR1 MDHEN, CDR2 SYDVKM. V shed 2 bases and J 2 bases; nucleotides not matched to a gene: 10.

The chain couples TRBV10-3 to TRBJ1-2; no definite D call. The germline V gene encodes CDR1 ENHRY and CDR2 SYGVKD. This CDR3 region has 16 residues. Deletions cut 0 bases from V and 6 bases from J, with 17 bases between. The CDR3 DNA sequence: TGTGCCATCAGTGAGTCGATAGATCTGGGAGAAAATGGCTACACCTTC. Translated: CAISESIDLGENGYTF.

This chain links TRBV10-2 with TRBJ1-1, with D perhaps matching TRBD1 (5 bases). This CDR3 contains 15 residues. Germline CDR1 and CDR2: WSHSY and SAAADI. The ends were cut back, 7 bases at V and 4 bases at J, with 19 bases in the middle. CDR3 nucleotides: TGCGCCAGCACGTCACCCAGGTTTAGGGGCACTGAAGCTTTCTTT. Translating it yields CASTSPRFRGTEAFF.

V gene TRBV7-9 combines with J gene TRBJ2-1; possible D gene TRBD1, 5 bases. Germline V CDR1 and CDR2: SEHNR, FQNEAQ (reference sequence). Trimming took off 9 bases at V and 4 bases at J, with 10 bases between the two ends. This CDR3 has 12 residues. The CDR3 sequence: CASTPGYNEQFF. CDR3 nucleotides: TGTGCCAGTACCCCAGGGTACAATGAGCAGTTCTTC. The whole variable domain, filled in from reference TRBV7-9 and TRBJ2-1, reads DTGVSQNPRHKITKRGQNVTFRCDPISEHNRLYWYRQTLGQGPEFLTYFQNEAQLEKSRLLSDRFSAERPKGSFSTLEIQRTEQGDSAMYLCASTPGYNEQFFGPGTRLTVL.

The V and J genes are TRBV2 and TRBJ2-5; weak D call: TRBD2 (6 bases). Germline CDR1 is SNHLY and CDR2 is FYNNEI. V was clipped by 6 bases and J by 7 bases, with 15 bases between them. The CDR3 has 13 residues. The CDR3 reads CASRLEGIGTQYF. The CDR3 DNA follows: TGTGCCAGCAGGTTGGAGGGTATAGGGACCCAGTACTTC.